The present TCR beta chain was sequenced within a study of cytomegalovirus exposure and HLA in healthy donors. For the study at large: Clustering assigned 70% to 90% of the roughly 400 genotyped donors to the Caucasian-associated ancestry cluster. Whole-study findings and limits: Versus the roughly 690-donor mean, an Asian-associated ancestry cluster reportedly showed fewer N-insertions in a later analysis. TCR beta chain V- and J-gene trimming was linked, in a later analysis, to a missense variant in DCLRE1C.

Concerning this clone itself: Its antigen is not identified.

The PCR contained 60 Vbeta and 13 Jbeta primers. TCRdb keeps only in-frame clones here, not all; method: immunoSEQ multiplex PCR. The table shows 150,000 to 200,000 clones, with roughly 78% occurring only once. CDR1 MGHRA and CDR2 YSYEKL come from the germline V gene. The length of the CDR3 is 17 residues. V lost 4 bases and J 2 bases, leaving 17 bases between the germline ends. The sequence was collected from a woman younger than 45 in good health and CMV-seropositive. This sequence joins TRBV4-1 and TRBJ2-2; perhaps TRBD2 as D (5 bases). What was sequenced was PBMCs. This chain's CDR3 is CASSPRTATINTGELFF. CDR3 bases: TGCGCCAGCAGCCCACGGACTGCGACCATTAACACCGGGGAGCTGTTTTTT.